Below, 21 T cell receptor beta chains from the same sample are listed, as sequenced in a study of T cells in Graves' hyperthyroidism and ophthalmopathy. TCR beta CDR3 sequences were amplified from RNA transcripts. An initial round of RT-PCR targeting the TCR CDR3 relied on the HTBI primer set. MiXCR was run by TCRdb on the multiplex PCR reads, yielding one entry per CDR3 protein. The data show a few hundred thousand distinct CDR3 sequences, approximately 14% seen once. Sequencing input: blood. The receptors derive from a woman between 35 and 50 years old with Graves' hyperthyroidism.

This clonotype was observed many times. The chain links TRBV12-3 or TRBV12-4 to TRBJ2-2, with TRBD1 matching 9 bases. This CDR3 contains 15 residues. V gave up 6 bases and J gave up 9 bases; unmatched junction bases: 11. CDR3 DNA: TGTGCCAGCAGCCCGGACAGGGGACAGCACCGGGAGCTGTTTTTT. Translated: CASSPDRGQHRELFF.

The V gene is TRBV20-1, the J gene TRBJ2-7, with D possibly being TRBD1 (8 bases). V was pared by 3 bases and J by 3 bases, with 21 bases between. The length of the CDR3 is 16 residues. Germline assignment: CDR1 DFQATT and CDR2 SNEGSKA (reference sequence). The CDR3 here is CSARLSDRGGGYEQYF. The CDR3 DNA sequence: TGCAGTGCTAGGTTGAGCGACAGGGGCGGGGGCTACGAGCAGTACTTC.

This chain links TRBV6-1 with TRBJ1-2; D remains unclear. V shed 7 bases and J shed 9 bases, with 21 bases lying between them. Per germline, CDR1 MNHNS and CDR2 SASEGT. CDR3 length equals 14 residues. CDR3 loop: CASTDDLTSLRYTF. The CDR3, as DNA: TGTGCCAGCACCGATGATCTGACCTCCCTCCGCTACACCTTC.

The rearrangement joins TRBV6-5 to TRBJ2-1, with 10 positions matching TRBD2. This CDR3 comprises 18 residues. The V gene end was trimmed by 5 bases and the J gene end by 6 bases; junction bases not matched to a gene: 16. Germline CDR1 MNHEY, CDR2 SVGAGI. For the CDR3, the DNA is TGTGCCAGCAGTACGGGCCGGGCTAGCGGGAGTATATCCAATGAGCAGTTCTTC. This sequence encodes CASSTGRASGSISNEQFF.

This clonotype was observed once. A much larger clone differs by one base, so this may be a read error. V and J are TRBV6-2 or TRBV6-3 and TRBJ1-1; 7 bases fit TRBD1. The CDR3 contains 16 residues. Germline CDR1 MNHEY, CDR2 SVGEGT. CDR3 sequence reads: CTSSGTSGTVNTEAFF. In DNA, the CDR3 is TGTACCAGCAGTGGAACTTCCGGGACAGTGAACACTGAAGCTTTCTTT.

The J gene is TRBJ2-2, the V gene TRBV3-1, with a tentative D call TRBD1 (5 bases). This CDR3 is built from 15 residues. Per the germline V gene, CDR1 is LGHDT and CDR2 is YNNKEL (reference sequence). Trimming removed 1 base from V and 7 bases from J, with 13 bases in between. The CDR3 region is CASSQGGRVSGELFF. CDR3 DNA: TGTGCCAGCAGCCAAGGAGGCAGGGTGAGCGGGGAGCTGTTTTTT.

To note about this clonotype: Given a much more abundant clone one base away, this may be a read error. CDR3 sequence reads: CSARDGPSGSYKQYF. CDR3 nucleotide sequence: TGCAGTGCTAGAGATGGGCCTAGCGGCTCCTACAAGCAGTACTTC. V is TRBV20-1 and J is TRBJ2-7, with TRBD2 matching 7 bases. The CDR3 spans 15 residues. CDR1 and CDR2 (germline): DFQATT, SNEGSKA (reference sequence).

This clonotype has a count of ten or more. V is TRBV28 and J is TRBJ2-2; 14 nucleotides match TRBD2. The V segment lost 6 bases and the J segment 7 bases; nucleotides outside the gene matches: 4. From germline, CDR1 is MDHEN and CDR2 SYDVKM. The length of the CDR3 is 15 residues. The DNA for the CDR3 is TGTGCCAGCAGGGCGGGACTAGCGGGAGTCGGGGAGCTGTTTTTT. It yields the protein CASRAGLAGVGELFF.

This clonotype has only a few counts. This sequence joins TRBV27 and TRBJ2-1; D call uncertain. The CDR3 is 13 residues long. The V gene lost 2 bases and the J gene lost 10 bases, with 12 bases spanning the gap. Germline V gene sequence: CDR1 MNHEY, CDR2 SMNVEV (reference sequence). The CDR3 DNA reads TGTGCCAGCAGTTTAGAGAACCCCAGGGAGCAGTTCTTC. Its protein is CASSLENPREQFF.

This CDR3 is CSVEGLPFANTGELFF. The CDR3 DNA reads TGCAGCGTTGAAGGACTACCGTTCGCGAACACCGGGGAGCTGTTTTTT. This chain connects TRBV29-1 to TRBJ2-2, with TRBD2 as a possible D gene (5 bases). The CDR3 is 16 residues long. Trimming shortened V by 1 base and J by 0 bases, and 12 bases separated the two germline ends. Looked up from germline, CDR1 is SQVTM and CDR2 is ANQGSEA.

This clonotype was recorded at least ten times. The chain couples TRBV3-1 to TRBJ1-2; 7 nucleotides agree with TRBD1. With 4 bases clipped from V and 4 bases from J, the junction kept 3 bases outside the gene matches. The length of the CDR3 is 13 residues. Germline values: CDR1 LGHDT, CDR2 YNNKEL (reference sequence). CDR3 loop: CASSPGQLYGYTF. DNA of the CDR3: TGTGCCAGCAGCCCGGGACAGCTCTATGGCTACACCTTC. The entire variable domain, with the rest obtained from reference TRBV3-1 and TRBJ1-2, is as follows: DTAVSQTPKYLVTQMGNDKSIKCEQNLGHDTMYWYKQDSKKFLKIMFSYNNKELIINETVPNRFSPKSPDKAHLNLHINSLELGDSAVYFCASSPGQLYGYTFGSGTRLTVV.

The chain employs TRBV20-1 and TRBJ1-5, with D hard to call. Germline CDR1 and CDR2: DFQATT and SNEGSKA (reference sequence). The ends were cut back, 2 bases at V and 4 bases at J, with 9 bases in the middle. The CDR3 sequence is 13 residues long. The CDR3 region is CSARSLLNQPQHF. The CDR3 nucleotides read TGCAGTGCTAGAAGTCTTTTAAATCAGCCCCAGCATTTT.

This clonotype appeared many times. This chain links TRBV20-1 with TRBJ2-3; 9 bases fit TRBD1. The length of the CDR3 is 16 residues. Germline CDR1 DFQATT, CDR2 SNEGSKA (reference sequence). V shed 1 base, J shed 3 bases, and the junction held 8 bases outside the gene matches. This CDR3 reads CSARGPGQGSTDTQYF. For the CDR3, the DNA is TGCAGTGCTAGAGGTCCGGGACAGGGAAGTACAGATACGCAGTATTTT.

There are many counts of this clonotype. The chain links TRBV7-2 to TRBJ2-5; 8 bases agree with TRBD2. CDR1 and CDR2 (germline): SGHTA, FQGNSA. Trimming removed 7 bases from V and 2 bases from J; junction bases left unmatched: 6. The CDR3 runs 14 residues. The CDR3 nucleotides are TGTGCCAGCAACCTAAGCGGGGGACAAGAGACCCAGTACTTC. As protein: CASNLSGGQETQYF.

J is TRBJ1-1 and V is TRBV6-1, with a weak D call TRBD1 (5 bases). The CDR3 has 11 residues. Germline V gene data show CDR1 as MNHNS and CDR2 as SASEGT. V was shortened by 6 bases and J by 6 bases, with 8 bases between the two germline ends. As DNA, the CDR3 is TGTGCCAGCAGAATGGGGGCTGAAGCTTTCTTT. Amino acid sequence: CASRMGAEAFF.

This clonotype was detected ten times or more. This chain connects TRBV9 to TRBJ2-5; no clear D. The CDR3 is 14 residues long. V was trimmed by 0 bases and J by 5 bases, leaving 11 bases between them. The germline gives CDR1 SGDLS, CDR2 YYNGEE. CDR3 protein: CASSVDPDRETQYF. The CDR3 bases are TGTGCCAGCAGCGTAGACCCGGATAGGGAGACCCAGTACTTC.

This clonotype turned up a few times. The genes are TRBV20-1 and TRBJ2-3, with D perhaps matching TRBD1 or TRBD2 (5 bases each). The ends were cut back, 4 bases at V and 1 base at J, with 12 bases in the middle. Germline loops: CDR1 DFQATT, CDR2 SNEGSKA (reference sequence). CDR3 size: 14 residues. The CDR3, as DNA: TGCAGTGCTATGATGGGACGAGGCACAGATACGCAGTATTTT. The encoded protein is CSAMMGRGTDTQYF.

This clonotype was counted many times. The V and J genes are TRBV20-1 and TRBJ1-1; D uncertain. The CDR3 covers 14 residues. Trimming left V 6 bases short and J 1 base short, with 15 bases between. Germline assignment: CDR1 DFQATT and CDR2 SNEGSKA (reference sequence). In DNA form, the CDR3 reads TGCAGTGCGATTCAGACCAGAACGAACACTGAAGCTTTCTTT. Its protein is CSAIQTRTNTEAFF.

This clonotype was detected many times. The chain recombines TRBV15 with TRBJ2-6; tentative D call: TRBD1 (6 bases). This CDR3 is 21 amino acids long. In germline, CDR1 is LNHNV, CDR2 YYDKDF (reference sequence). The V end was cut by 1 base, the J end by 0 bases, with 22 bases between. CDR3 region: CATSRVMRGKDPDSGANVLTF. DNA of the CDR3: TGTGCCACCAGCAGAGTTATGAGGGGGAAGGATCCCGACTCTGGGGCCAACGTCCTGACTTTC.

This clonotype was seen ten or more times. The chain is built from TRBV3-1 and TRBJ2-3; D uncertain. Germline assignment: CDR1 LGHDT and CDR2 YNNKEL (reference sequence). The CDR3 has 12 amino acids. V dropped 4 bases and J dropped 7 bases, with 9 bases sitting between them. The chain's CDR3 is CASSLDRNTQYF. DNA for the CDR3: TGTGCCAGCAGCCTTGATAGAAATACGCAGTATTTT.

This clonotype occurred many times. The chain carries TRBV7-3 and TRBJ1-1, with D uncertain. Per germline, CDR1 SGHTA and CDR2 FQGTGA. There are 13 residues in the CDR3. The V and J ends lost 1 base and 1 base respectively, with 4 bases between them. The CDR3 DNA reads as TGTGCCAGCAGCTTAAACAAGAACACTGAAGCTTTCTTT. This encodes CASSLNKNTEAFF. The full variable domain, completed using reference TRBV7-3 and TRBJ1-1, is GAGVSQTPSNKVTEKGKYVELRCDPISGHTALYWYRQSLGQGPEFLIYFQGTGAADDSGLPNDRFFAVRPEGSVSTLKIQRTERGDSAVYLCASSLNKNTEAFFGQGTRLTVV.